This T cell receptor (beta chain) comes out of a study of blood T cell repertoires in COVID-19. Overall study context: From the United States, Italy and Spain came samples of acute and convalescent COVID-19. T cells, B-cell-depleted T cells, or PBMCs supplied cDNA or gDNA.

Study processing details: Amplification of reference gene primers provided the estimated nucleated cell counts. Sequencing used immunoSEQ multiplex PCR; TCRdb keeps in-frame clones, though not all of them. V, J and clone size derive from that table, while D and trimming were established from the DNA sequence. In the table there are approximately 250,000 clones, over 80% of which are singletons. Germline lookup yields CDR1 KGHSH and CDR2 LQKENI. The CDR3 extends over 16 amino acids. Trimming at V came to 2 bases and at J to 5 bases, leaving 7 bases not matched to a gene. The sequenced sample was peripheral blood. This TCR derives from a human donor in a cohort sampled during active COVID-19. The chain uses TRBV18 and TRBJ2-4; TRBD1 agrees at 9 bases. The CDR3 DNA reads TGTGCCAGCTCACCAATGGACAGGGGATACGAAAACATTCAGTACTTC. This codes for CASSPMDRGYENIQYF.